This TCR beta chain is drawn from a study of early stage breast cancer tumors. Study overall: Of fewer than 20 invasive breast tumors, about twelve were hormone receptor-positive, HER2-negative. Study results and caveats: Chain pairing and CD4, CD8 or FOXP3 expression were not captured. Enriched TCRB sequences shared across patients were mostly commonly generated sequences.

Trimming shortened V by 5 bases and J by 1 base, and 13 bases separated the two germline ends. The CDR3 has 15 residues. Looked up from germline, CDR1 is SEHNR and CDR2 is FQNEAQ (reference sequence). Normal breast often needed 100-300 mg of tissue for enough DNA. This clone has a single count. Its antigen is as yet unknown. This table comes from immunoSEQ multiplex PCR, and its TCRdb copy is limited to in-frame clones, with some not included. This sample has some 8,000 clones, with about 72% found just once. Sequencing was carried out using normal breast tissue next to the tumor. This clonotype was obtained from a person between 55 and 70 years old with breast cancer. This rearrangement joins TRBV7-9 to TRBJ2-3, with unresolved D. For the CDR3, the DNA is TGTGCCAGCAGCCCTATCCCAAGGGGCACAGATACGCAGTATTTT. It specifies CASSPIPRGTDTQYF.